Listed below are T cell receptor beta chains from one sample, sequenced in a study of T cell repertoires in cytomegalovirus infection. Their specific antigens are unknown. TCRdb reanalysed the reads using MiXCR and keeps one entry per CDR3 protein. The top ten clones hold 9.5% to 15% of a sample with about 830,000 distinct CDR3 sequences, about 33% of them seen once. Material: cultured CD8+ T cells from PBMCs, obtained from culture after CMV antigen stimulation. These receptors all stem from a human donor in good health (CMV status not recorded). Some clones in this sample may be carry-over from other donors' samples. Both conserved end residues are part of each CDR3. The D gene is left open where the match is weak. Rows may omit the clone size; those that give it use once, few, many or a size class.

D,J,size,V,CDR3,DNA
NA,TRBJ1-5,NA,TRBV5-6,CASSLWERGFNQPQHF,TGTGCCAGCAGCTTGTGGGAAAGGGGTTTCAATCAGCCCCAGCATTTT
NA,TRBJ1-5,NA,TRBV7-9,CASSLSGRDQPQHF,TGTGCCAGCAGCTTATCTGGGAGGGATCAGCCCCAGCATTTT
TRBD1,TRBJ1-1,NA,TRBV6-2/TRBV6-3,CASNPYRGPLNTEAIF,TGTGCCAGCAACCCGTACAGGGGTCCCCTCAACACTGAAGCTATCTTT
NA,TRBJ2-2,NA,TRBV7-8,CASSLGGAVTGELFF,TGTGCCAGCAGCCTTGGGGGGGCCGTCACCGGGGAGCTGTTTTTT
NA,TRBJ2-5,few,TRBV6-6,CASSYSGRDQETQYF,TGTGCCAGCAGTTACTCGGGTCGAGATCAAGAGACCCAGTACTTC
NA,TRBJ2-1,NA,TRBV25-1,CASSWGRGINNEQFF,TGTGCCAGCAGTTGGGGACGGGGCATAAACAATGAGCAGTTCTTC
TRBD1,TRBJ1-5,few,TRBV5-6,CASSGTGVSNQPQHF,TGTGCCAGCAGCGGGACAGGGGTGAGCAATCAGCCCCAGCATTTT
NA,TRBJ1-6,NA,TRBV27,CASRLSQGAPIYNSPLHF,TGTGCCAGCAGGTTATCGCAAGGGGCTCCCATCTATAATTCACCCCTCCACTTT
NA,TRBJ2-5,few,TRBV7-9,CASSLARAGQETQYF,TGTGCCAGCAGCTTAGCGCGTGCGGGGCAAGAGACCCAGTACTTC
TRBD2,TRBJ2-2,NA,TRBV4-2,CASSQGAGAAGELFF,TGTGCCAGCAGCCAAGGAGCGGGGGCCGCCGGGGAGCTGTTTTTT
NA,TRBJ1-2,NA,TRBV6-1,CASSSWLGRDYGYTF,TGTGCCAGCAGCTCCTGGTTGGGGCGCGACTATGGCTACACCTTC
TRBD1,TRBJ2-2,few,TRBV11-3,CASSETGLAGELFF,TGTGCCAGCAGCGAGACAGGGCTGGCCGGGGAGCTGTTTTTT
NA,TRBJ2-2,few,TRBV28,CASLSRDINTGELFF,TGTGCCAGCCTCAGCCGGGACATCAACACCGGGGAGCTGTTTTTT
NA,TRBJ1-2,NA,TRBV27,CASSFRVGYGYTF,TGTGCCAGCAGTTTTCGGGTCGGGTATGGCTACACCTTC
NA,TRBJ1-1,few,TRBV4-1,CASSPLGGARTEAFF,TGCGCCAGCAGCCCCCTCGGGGGGGCGAGGACTGAAGCTTTCTTT
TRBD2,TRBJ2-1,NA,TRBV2,CASSGGTSGYNEQFF,TGTGCCAGCAGTGGAGGGACTAGCGGGTACAATGAGCAGTTCTTC
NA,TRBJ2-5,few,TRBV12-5,CASGSQQGLQETQYF,TGTGCTAGTGGTTCCCAACAGGGATTACAAGAGACCCAGTACTTC
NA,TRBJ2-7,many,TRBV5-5,CASSGRATREQYF,TGTGCCAGCAGCGGACGGGCCACGAGGGAGCAGTACTTC
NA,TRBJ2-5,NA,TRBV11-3,CASSQGGQETQYF,TGTGCCAGCAGTCAGGGGGGCCAAGAGACCCAGTACTTC
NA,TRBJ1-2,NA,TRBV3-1,CASSQGYIYGYTF,TGTGCCAGCAGCCAAGGGTACATCTATGGCTACACCTTC
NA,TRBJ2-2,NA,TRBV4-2,CASSQERAGLYTGELFF,TGTGCCAGCAGCCAAGAACGGGCAGGGCTGTACACCGGGGAGCTGTTTTTT
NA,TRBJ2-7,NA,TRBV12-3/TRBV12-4,CASSLASLGEQYF,TGTGCCAGCAGTTTGGCCTCCTTGGGTGAGCAGTACTTC
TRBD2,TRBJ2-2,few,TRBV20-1,CSAITLAGGQNTGELFF,TGCAGTGCTATTACCCTAGCGGGGGGTCAGAACACCGGGGAGCTGTTTTTT
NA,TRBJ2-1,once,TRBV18,CASSQRARVDNEQFF,TGTGCCAGCTCGCAGCGAGCCAGGGTCGACAATGAGCAGTTCTTC
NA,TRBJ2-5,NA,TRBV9,CASSVEGLARGETQYF,TGTGCCAGCAGCGTAGAGGGGTTAGCCCGTGGTGAGACCCAGTACTTC
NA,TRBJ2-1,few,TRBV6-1,CASSPRKSNEQFF,TGTGCCAGCAGTCCCCGTAAGAGCAATGAGCAGTTCTTC
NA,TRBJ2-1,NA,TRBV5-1,CASRQGGGYNEQFF,TGCGCCAGCAGACAAGGGGGGGGATACAATGAGCAGTTCTTC
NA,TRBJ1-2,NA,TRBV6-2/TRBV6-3,CASSYTFRDYGYTF,TGTGCCAGCAGTTACACCTTTCGGGACTATGGCTACACCTTC
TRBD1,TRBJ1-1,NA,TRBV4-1,CASSPRGQAAEAFF,TGCGCCAGCAGCCCCCGGGGACAGGCCGCTGAAGCTTTCTTT
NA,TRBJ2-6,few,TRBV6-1,CASKDPRDSGANVLTF,TGTGCCAGCAAAGACCCCCGAGACTCTGGGGCCAACGTCCTGACTTTC